The clone carrying this T cell receptor (beta chain) was observed a few times. Antigen: not known. The data derive from a study of regulatory T cells in long-lasting Graves disease. Study-level findings and limits: More public clonotypes were shared by persistent patients (approximately 3,000) than by new patients (around 990). TCR diversity was lower in persistent Graves' patients (versus newly diagnosed ones). Persistent disease exhibited a predilection for TRBV28, TRBJ1-2 and TRBJ2-5.

According to the study, TCR beta libraries were built with iRepertoire HTBI primers and CDR3-region Arm-PCR. TCRdb ran MiXCR on the multiplex PCR reads and lists one entry per CDR3 protein. This sample has around 460,000 distinct CDR3 sequences; roughly a fifth occur once, and the top ten carry around 7%. V gave up 2 bases and J gave up 5 bases; unmatched junction bases: 8. Looked up from germline, CDR1 is MNHEY and CDR2 is SMNVEV (reference sequence). The CDR3 sequence is 15 residues long. Time point noted: persistent/refractory GD, antithyroid drugs over 5 years with positive TRAb. Scientists built the TCR library using RNA that was extracted from PBMCs. Patients all came to the study from an endocrinology department in Xi'an, China.

The chain is built from TRBV27 and TRBJ2-5; 7 bases map to TRBD1. The TCR was taken from a female donor with Graves disease. This specimen was peripheral blood mononuclear cells (PBMCs), taken when the disease was refractory, from a patient treated with antithyroid drugs. The CDR3 DNA is TGTGCCAGCAGTTTAGACAGGGATTCCTTTGAGACCCAGTACTTC. This translates into CASSLDRDSFETQYF.